Each of the 31 T cell receptor beta chains below was sequenced from the same sample in a study of cytomegalovirus exposure and HLA in healthy donors. Measured with immunoSEQ multiplex PCR; TCRdb has only the in-frame clones, and not every one. The sample lists approximately 160,000 clones; around 88% were seen once. The sequenced material came from PBMCs. The receptor set was obtained from a woman younger than 35 in good health and CMV-seronegative.

With regard to this clone: At one boundary the junction diverges from the germline segment, which might be a read error. The V and J genes are TRBV6-5 and TRBJ1-1; D might be TRBD1 (6 bases). CDR3 length: 12 residues. CDR1 is MNHEY, CDR2 SVGAGI, per germline. CDR3 residues: CVSRGSMAEAFF. CDR3 DNA sequence: TGTGTCAGCAGGGGCTCCATGGCTGAAGCTTTCTTT.

Regarding this clone: The sample holds other DNA sequences that translate to the same CDR3. The chain employs TRBV9 and TRBJ1-2, with TRBD1 matching 9 bases. The V segment lost 0 bases and the J segment 5 bases; nucleotides outside the gene matches: 2. The CDR3 is made up of 14 amino acids. CDR1 is SGDLS, CDR2 YYNGEE, per germline. The CDR3 coding sequence is TGTGCCAGCAGCGTAGCGGGGACAGGGTATGGCTACACCTTC. It specifies CASSVAGTGYGYTF.

The CDR3 coding sequence is TGCGCCAGCAGCCGCGGCCCCGGGGGAACTGAAGCTTTCTTT. Translation gives CASSRGPGGTEAFF. V gene TRBV4-3 combines with J gene TRBJ1-1; possibly TRBD1 for D (5 bases). The CDR3 is 14 amino acids. Trimming pared 4 bases from V and 5 bases from J, leaving 14 bases between. The germline gives CDR1 LGHNA, CDR2 YSLEER.

This clone was picked up a small number of times. The chain links TRBV29-1 to TRBJ1-2; 7 bases agree with TRBD1. The V gene end was trimmed by 6 bases and the J gene end by 6 bases; junction bases not matched to a gene: 7. This CDR3 is built from 12 residues. The germline CDR1 and CDR2 sequences are SQVTM and ANQGSEA. CDR3 residues: CSVTEGGHGYTF. CDR3 in DNA: TGCAGCGTCACGGAAGGGGGCCATGGCTACACCTTC. Variable domain in full (rest from reference TRBV29-1 and TRBJ1-2): SAVISQKPSRDICQRGTSLTIQCQVDSQVTMMFWYRQQPGQSLTLIATANQGSEATYESGFVIDKFPISRPNLTFSTLTVSNMSPEDSSIYLCSVTEGGHGYTFGSGTRLTVV.

V usage is TRBV4-3 and J usage is TRBJ1-2, with D uncertain. The ends were cut back, 4 bases at V and 6 bases at J, with 12 bases in the middle. The CDR3 has 13 residues. The germline V gene has CDR1 LGHNA and CDR2 YSLEER. The CDR3 reads CASSPRVEDGYTF. The CDR3 DNA is TGCGCCAGCAGCCCCCGGGTGGAGGATGGCTACACCTTC.

J is TRBJ2-1 and V is TRBV29-1; TRBD2 matches at 12 bases. This CDR3 region has 20 residues. J gave up 4 bases and V 6 bases, and 22 bases lay outside the gene matches. Germline CDR1 reads SQVTM; CDR2 reads ANQGSEA. This CDR3 reads CSVATTSGRSVLVLYNEQFF. The CDR3 DNA reads as TGCAGCGTCGCCACCACTAGCGGGAGGTCCGTCCTGGTCCTTTACAATGAGCAGTTCTTC.

This clone was found a few times. The V call is TRBV5-4, the J call TRBJ2-5; TRBD2 aligns across 10 bases. The CDR3 spans 16 residues. The germline V gene has CDR1 SGHNT and CDR2 YYREEE (reference sequence). J gave up 5 bases and V 3 bases, and 10 bases lay outside the gene matches. The CDR3 region is CASSSGLADSWETQYF. The CDR3 DNA follows: TGTGCCAGCAGCTCCGGACTAGCGGATTCTTGGGAGACCCAGTACTTC.

V is TRBV7-9 and J is TRBJ2-7; no clear D gene. V lost 4 bases and J lost 4, with 17 bases in between. Germline CDR1 reads SEHNR; CDR2 reads FQNEAQ (reference sequence). The CDR3 totals 15 residues. CDR3 in amino acids: CASSSAHSDGYEQYF. CDR3 in DNA: TGTGCCAGCAGCTCCGCACATTCCGACGGGTACGAGCAGTACTTC.

This chain links TRBV7-2 with TRBJ1-1, with TRBD1 matching over 12 bases. CDR1 is SGHTA, CDR2 FQGNSA, per germline. Trimming removed 5 bases from V and 7 bases from J; junction bases left unmatched: 11. The CDR3 consists of 16 residues. The CDR3 coding sequence is TGTGCCAGCAGCAAGGCCCCGGGACAGGGGGCAAGTGAAGCTTTCTTT. Translated: CASSKAPGQGASEAFF.

This clone was seen just once. The V call is TRBV4-3, the J call TRBJ2-7; no firm D call. CDR1 is LGHNA and CDR2 is YSLEER in the germline V gene. V was clipped by 0 bases and J by 6 bases, with 9 bases between them. The CDR3 is 13 amino acids. The CDR3 sequence is CASSQELMIEQYF. The CDR3 coding sequence is TGCGCCAGCAGCCAAGAACTCATGATCGAGCAGTACTTC.

The chain joins TRBV5-5 to TRBJ1-5, with D possibly TRBD1 on 5 matching bases. CDR3 size: 14 residues. Germline V gene lookup returns CDR1 SGHKS and CDR2 YYEKEE (reference sequence). V was pared by 3 bases and J by 4 bases, with 11 bases between. As DNA, the CDR3 is TGTGCCAGCAGCTCAGCGACAGTTAATCAGCCCCAGCATTTT. Translation: CASSSATVNQPQHF. Combining the CDR3 with reference TRBV5-5 and TRBJ1-5 gives the whole variable domain DAGVTQSPTHLIKTRGQQVTLRCSPISGHKSVSWYQQVLGQGPQFIFQYYEKEERGRGNFPDRFSARQFPNYSSELNVNALLLGDSALYLCASSSATVNQPQHFGDGTRLSIL.

The gene calls are TRBV29-1 and TRBJ2-5; perhaps TRBD1 as D (6 bases). Germline CDR1 reads SQVTM; CDR2 reads ANQGSEA. This CDR3 has 13 amino acids. V gave up 1 base and J gave up 7 bases, with 13 bases separating them. CDR3 coding DNA: TGCAGCGTTGAAGGGGGCAGGGGTAGGACCCAGTACTTC. It specifies CSVEGGRGRTQYF. Filled out from reference TRBV29-1 and TRBJ2-5, the complete variable domain reads SAVISQKPSRDICQRGTSLTIQCQVDSQVTMMFWYRQQPGQSLTLIATANQGSEATYESGFVIDKFPISRPNLTFSTLTVSNMSPEDSSIYLCSVEGGRGRTQYFGPGTRLLVL.

The chain joins TRBV30 to TRBJ2-7; weak D call: TRBD2 (6 bases). Trimming shortened V by 4 bases and J by 2 bases, and 9 bases separated the two germline ends. In germline, CDR1 is GTSNPN, CDR2 SVGIG (reference sequence). The CDR3 loop spans 12 amino acids. DNA for the CDR3: TGTGCCTGGAATCCGGGGGCCTACGAGCAGTACTTC. Encoded protein: CAWNPGAYEQYF.

The genes are TRBV12-5 and TRBJ2-7, with 10 bases identical to TRBD2. This CDR3 is 15 amino acids long. The V gene's germline CDR1 is LGHNT and CDR2 FRNRAP. V shed 4 bases, J shed 5 bases, and the junction held 8 bases outside the gene matches. CDR3 coding DNA: TGTGCTAGTGGTTCCTCTAGCGGGAGCGTCAACGAGCAGTACTTC. Its protein is CASGSSSGSVNEQYF.

The rearrangement joins TRBV27 to TRBJ2-3; 11 bases map to TRBD2. The CDR3 has 17 residues. V gave up 2 bases and J gave up 4 bases; unmatched junction bases: 8. Looked up from germline, CDR1 is MNHEY and CDR2 is SMNVEV (reference sequence). The CDR3 region is CASSLRLAGGQADTQYF. The CDR3, as DNA: TGTGCCAGCAGTTTAAGGCTAGCGGGGGGCCAGGCAGATACGCAGTATTTT.

The chain has TRBV10-3 and TRBJ2-5; 8 nucleotides match TRBD1. Germline loops: CDR1 ENHRY, CDR2 SYGVKD. The CDR3 is 17 residues long. The V segment lost 0 bases and the J segment 1 base; nucleotides outside the gene matches: 7. The CDR3 DNA follows: TGTGCCATCAGTGAGTCTCCAGGACAGGGCCTCCAAGAGACCCAGTACTTC. Amino acid sequence: CAISESPGQGLQETQYF.

V and J are TRBV6-1 and TRBJ1-3; no firm D call. Germline CDR1 is MNHNS and CDR2 is SASEGT. The V end lost 1 base, the J end lost 3 bases, and 4 bases lay between the germline ends. The CDR3 length is 13 residues. CDR3 loop: CASSEGSGNTIYF. The CDR3 DNA sequence: TGTGCCAGCAGTGAAGGGAGTGGAAACACCATATATTTT.

The chain recombines TRBV7-3 with TRBJ1-1, with unresolved D. The V and J ends lost 5 bases and 2 bases respectively, with 12 bases between them. This CDR3 comprises 14 residues. Germline-derived CDR1 and CDR2 are SGHTA and FQGTGA. DNA for the CDR3: TGTGCCAGCAGCCCCAGCGCATCCAACACTGAAGCTTTCTTT. It encodes CASSPSASNTEAFF.

V and J are TRBV29-1 and TRBJ1-1; D perhaps matches TRBD1 (5 bases). This CDR3 is 15 amino acids long. From germline, CDR1 is SQVTM and CDR2 ANQGSEA. With 0 bases removed from V and 3 bases from J, the gap between germline ends came to 14 bases. CDR3 nucleotide sequence: TGCAGCGTTGAAGATCTCTGGGGCAGCGACACTGAAGCTTTCTTT. This gives the protein CSVEDLWGSDTEAFF.

This chain joins TRBV25-1 and TRBJ2-3, with 11 bases matching TRBD1. Germline V CDR1 and CDR2: MGHDK, SYGVNS. The CDR3 sequence is 16 residues long. The V gene end was trimmed by 5 bases and the J gene end by 4 bases; junction bases not matched to a gene: 8. The CDR3 DNA follows: TGTGCCAGCAGTCTTTTGGGGACAGGGGGGGCAGATACGCAGTATTTT. Protein product: CASSLLGTGGADTQYF.

The V gene is TRBV5-4, the J gene TRBJ1-3, with a weak D call TRBD1 (6 bases). CDR3 size: 15 residues. Germline-derived CDR1 and CDR2 are SGHNT and YYREEE (reference sequence). V dropped 0 bases and J dropped 0 bases, with 7 bases sitting between them. In DNA form, the CDR3 reads TGTGCCAGCAGCTTGGGACAGGTCTCTGGAAACACCATATATTTT. This translates into CASSLGQVSGNTIYF.

The gene calls are TRBV19 and TRBJ2-2, with D tentatively TRBD1 (6 bases). Per germline, CDR1 LNHDA and CDR2 SQIVND (reference sequence). The CDR3 length is 15 residues. Trimming stripped 9 bases from V and 2 bases from J, with 16 bases between. CDR3 amino acids: CASKRTELNTGELFF. The CDR3 coding sequence is TGTGCCAGCAAGAGGACAGAGTTAAACACCGGGGAGCTGTTTTTT.

The V gene is TRBV12-5, the J gene TRBJ1-6; D remains ambiguous. The CDR3 contains 12 residues. Germline CDR1 and CDR2: LGHNT and FRNRAP. Trimming pared 6 bases from V and 7 bases from J, leaving 7 bases between. The CDR3 DNA reads TGTGCTAGTGGGTTTTCGAATTCACCCCTCCACTTT. It yields the protein CASGFSNSPLHF.

The chain employs TRBV5-1 and TRBJ1-3; D gene uncertain. This CDR3 is built from 15 residues. CDR1 and CDR2 (germline): SGHRS, YFSETQ. V lost 1 base and J lost 4, with 12 bases in between. CDR3 sequence: CASSLIPLLGNTIYF. Here the CDR3 DNA reads TGCGCCAGCAGCTTGATTCCCCTCCTCGGAAACACCATATATTTT.

V is TRBV6-5 and J is TRBJ2-3, with 8 bases that match TRBD2. Losses at the gene ends were 8 bases for V and 2 bases for J; bases not matched to a gene: 9. The germline CDR1 and CDR2 sequences are MNHEY and SVGAGI. The CDR3 is 15 amino acids. The chain's CDR3 is CASGRSGRITDTQYF. The CDR3 nucleotides are TGTGCCAGCGGCCGAAGCGGGAGAATCACAGATACGCAGTATTTT.

This clone was found a few times. The chain links TRBV27 to TRBJ2-1; tentative D call: TRBD1 (6 bases). The CDR3 loop spans 14 amino acids. Trimming took 4 bases from V and 10 from J, leaving 17 bases between them. Germline lookup yields CDR1 MNHEY and CDR2 SMNVEV (reference sequence). CDR3 sequence (DNA): TGTGCCAGCAGTTGGCAGAAAGGGGGTTTCGAGCAGTTCTTC. This gives the protein CASSWQKGGFEQFF.

This clone showed up just a few times. The chain has TRBV10-2 and TRBJ1-6; a possible D gene is TRBD1 (5 bases). V was cut by 7 bases and J by 7 bases, with 14 bases left in between. The CDR3 is 14 residues long. Germline V lookup: CDR1 WSHSY, CDR2 SAAADI. The DNA of the CDR3 is TGCGCCAGCACCAGCGGGACCGCCAATTCACCCCTCCACTTT. Amino acid sequence: CASTSGTANSPLHF.

This clone was seen just once. CDR3 DNA: TGTGCCAGCAGTGGGACTAGCGTGTACAAAGATACGCAGTATTTT. Its translation: CASSGTSVYKDTQYF. The genes are TRBV2 and TRBJ2-3; 9 positions agree with TRBD2. This CDR3 comprises 15 residues. CDR1 is SNHLY, CDR2 FYNNEI, per germline. The V gene end was trimmed by 4 bases and the J gene end by 5 bases; junction bases not matched to a gene: 7.

This chain joins TRBV4-1 and TRBJ2-2, with 13 bases fitting TRBD2. Trimming took 4 bases from V and 1 from J; bases not matched to a gene: 18. The CDR3 contains 22 residues. Germline CDR1 is MGHRA and CDR2 is YSYEKL. CDR3 protein: CASSRFGYPMGLAGLNTGELFF. The CDR3 DNA reads as TGCGCCAGCAGCCGATTCGGATACCCCATGGGACTAGCGGGGCTGAACACCGGGGAGCTGTTTTTT.

V gene TRBV11-2 combines with J gene TRBJ1-3; 9 positions match TRBD1. Germline assignment: CDR1 SGHAT and CDR2 FQNNGV. The CDR3 consists of 17 residues. Trimming at V came to 5 bases and at J to 0 bases, leaving 8 bases not matched to a gene. The DNA for the CDR3 is TGTGCCAGCAGCCCGGGGACAGGGAGGCCCTCTGGAAACACCATATATTTT. Translation: CASSPGTGRPSGNTIYF.

CDR3 region: CASSHPVGGAYGYTF. The CDR3, as DNA: TGTGCCAGCAGCCACCCCGTAGGGGGGGCTTATGGCTACACCTTC. The V and J genes are TRBV25-1 and TRBJ1-2; D is possibly TRBD1 (6 bases). CDR1 and CDR2 (germline): MGHDK, SYGVNS. Trimming cost V 6 bases and J 5 bases, with 19 bases left between them. The CDR3 loop spans 15 amino acids.